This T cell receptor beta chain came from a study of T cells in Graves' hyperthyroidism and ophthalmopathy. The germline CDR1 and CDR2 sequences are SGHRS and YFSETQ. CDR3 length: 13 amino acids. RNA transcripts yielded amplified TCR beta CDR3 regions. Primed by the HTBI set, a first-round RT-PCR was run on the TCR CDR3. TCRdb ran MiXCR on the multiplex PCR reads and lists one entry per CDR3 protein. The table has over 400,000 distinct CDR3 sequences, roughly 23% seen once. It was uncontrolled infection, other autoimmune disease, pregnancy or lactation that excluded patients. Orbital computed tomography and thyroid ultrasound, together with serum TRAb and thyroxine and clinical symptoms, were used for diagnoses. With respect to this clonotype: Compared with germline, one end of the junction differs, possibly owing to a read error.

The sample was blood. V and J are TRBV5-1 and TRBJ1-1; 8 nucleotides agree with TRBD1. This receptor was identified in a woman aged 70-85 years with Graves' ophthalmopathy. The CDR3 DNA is TGCGCCAGCAGATGGGACAGGAACGCTGAAGCTTTCTTT. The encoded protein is CASRWDRNAEAFF.